Listed here are 9 T cell receptor beta chains from one sample, sequenced in a study of CD8 T cells in ankylosing spondylitis. These receptors are not linked to any known antigen. Using its own MiXCR run on the 5' RACE reads, TCRdb lists one record per CDR3 protein. The sample has around 100,000 distinct CDR3 sequences; just under 9% are singletons. Findings and caveats of the study: A motif of 7 or 8 highly homologous TCR beta variants was seen as apparently characteristic of ankylosing spondylitis blood.

Sequencing used blood, either unsorted or a sorted T cell fraction (not recorded which). The receptors shown here come from a male donor with ankylosing spondylitis.

The table lists this clonotype with a few counts. The gene calls are TRBV10-3 and TRBJ2-1; 9 bases are shared with TRBD2. Germline trimming cut 7 bases from V and 0 bases from J; bases unmatched to any gene: 4. CDR1 ENHRY and CDR2 SYGVKD come from the germline V gene. This CDR3 contains 15 residues. CDR3 loop: CAIKEREDSYNEQFF. The CDR3 region has the DNA TGTGCCATCAAGGAGCGGGAGGACTCCTACAATGAGCAGTTCTTC.

In its sample, this clonotype was seen a few times. The rearrangement joins TRBV4-1 to TRBJ1-5; unclear D gene. Trimming stripped 1 base from V and 7 bases from J, with 14 bases between. CDR1 is MGHRA and CDR2 is YSYEKL in the germline V gene. The CDR3 sequence is 15 residues long. CDR3 residues: CASSQGQAFMQPQHF. CDR3 DNA sequence: TGCGCCAGCAGCCAAGGGCAGGCCTTCATGCAGCCCCAGCATTTT.

At least ten counts were recorded for this clonotype. This chain links TRBV5-5 with TRBJ2-2; D unclear. Trimming removed 0 bases from V and 3 bases from J, with 6 bases in between. CDR3 length: 14 residues. Germline CDR1 and CDR2: SGHKS and YYEKEE (reference sequence). CDR3 nucleotide sequence: TGTGCCAGCAGCTTGGACCGCTACACCGGGGAGCTGTTTTTT. Residues: CASSLDRYTGELFF.

This clonotype was counted at least ten times. The gene calls are TRBV15 and TRBJ2-3; D may be TRBD2 (5 bases). Trimming shortened V by 3 bases and J by 2 bases, and 9 bases separated the two germline ends. CDR1 is LNHNV and CDR2 is YYDKDF in the germline V gene (reference sequence). CDR3 size: 14 residues. In DNA form, the CDR3 reads TGTGCCACCAGCAGCTGGACTTACACAGATACGCAGTATTTT. Translated, it gives CATSSWTYTDTQYF.

This chain uses TRBV15 with TRBJ2-7; TRBD2 matches 9 bases. J was trimmed by 6 bases and V by 2 bases; bases with no gene match: 2. This CDR3 has 13 amino acids. Germline-derived CDR1 and CDR2 are LNHNV and YYDKDF (reference sequence). CDR3 sequence reads: CATSRRREGEQYV. The CDR3 DNA is TGTGCCACCAGCAGAAGGCGGGAGGGCGAGCAGTACGTC.

This CDR3 is CSASPRTGSYEQYF. The CDR3, as DNA: TGCAGTGCTAGCCCCCGGACAGGCTCCTACGAGCAGTACTTC. The genes are TRBV20-1 and TRBJ2-7; 7 bases agree with TRBD1. CDR3 length: 14 amino acids. V gave up 3 bases and J gave up 0 bases; unmatched junction bases: 5. Germline loops: CDR1 DFQATT, CDR2 SNEGSKA (reference sequence).

This clonotype showed up just a few times. The chain couples TRBV2 to TRBJ2-1; D could derive from TRBD1 or TRBD2 (9 bases each). The CDR3 runs to 16 residues. Germline CDR1 reads SNHLY; CDR2 reads FYNNEI. Trimming removed 11 bases at V and 3 bases at J, with 23 bases between. In DNA, the CDR3 is TGTGCCCATACAGGGGGCTGGACTAGCGACTACAATGAGCAGTTCTTC. Its protein product is CAHTGGWTSDYNEQFF.

A few counts support this clonotype. J is TRBJ2-7 and V is TRBV12-3 or TRBV12-4, with D perhaps TRBD1 or TRBD2 (5 bases each). This CDR3 is 14 amino acids long. V gave up 1 base and J gave up 4 bases, with 11 bases separating them. This chain's CDR3 is CASSLGGAEYEQYV. In nucleotides, the CDR3 is TGTGCCAGCAGTTTAGGAGGGGCGGAATACGAGCAGTACGTC.

This clonotype was counted only a few times. The chain employs TRBV7-9 and TRBJ2-5; D not certain. CDR1 is SEHNR and CDR2 is FQNEAQ in the germline V gene (reference sequence). This CDR3 is built from 14 residues. V dropped 3 bases and J dropped 5 bases, with 13 bases sitting between them. The CDR3 nucleotides read TGTGCCAGCAGCTTGACCGAAGGGCGGGAGACCCAGTACTTC. It specifies CASSLTEGRETQYF.